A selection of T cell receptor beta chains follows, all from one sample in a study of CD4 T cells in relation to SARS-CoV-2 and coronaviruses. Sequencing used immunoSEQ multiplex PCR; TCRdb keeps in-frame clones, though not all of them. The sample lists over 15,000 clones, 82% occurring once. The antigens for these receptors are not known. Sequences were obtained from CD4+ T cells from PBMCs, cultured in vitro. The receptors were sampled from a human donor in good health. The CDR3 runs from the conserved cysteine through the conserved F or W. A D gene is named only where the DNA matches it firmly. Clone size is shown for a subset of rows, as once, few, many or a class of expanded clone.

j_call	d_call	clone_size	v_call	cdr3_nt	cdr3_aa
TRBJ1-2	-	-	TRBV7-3	TGTGCCAGCAGCCCGTACAGGGTTGAGGGCTACACCTTC	CASSPYRVEGYTF
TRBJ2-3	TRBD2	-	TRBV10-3	TGTGCCATAAATAGCGGGAGAGGCACAGATACGCAGTATTTT	CAINSGRGTDTQYF
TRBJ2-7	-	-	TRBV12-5	TGTGCTAGTGGTTTGATCTCCGGGATTTCGATCTTC	CASGLISGISIF
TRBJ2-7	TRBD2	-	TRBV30	TGTGCCTGGAGTGAGACTAGCGGGAAGCACTTC	CAWSETSGKHF
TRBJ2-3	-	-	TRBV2	TGTGCCAGCAGCCCTGGCACAGATACGCAGTATTTT	CASSPGTDTQYF
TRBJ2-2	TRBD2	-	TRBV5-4	TGTGCCAGCAGCAGGACTAGCGGGGGGGCCGGGGGCACCGGGGAGCTGTTTTTT	CASSRTSGGAGGTGELFF
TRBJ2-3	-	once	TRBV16	TGTGCCAGCAGCCCGAGGGGGTTCACAGATACGCAGTATTTT	CASSPRGFTDTQYF
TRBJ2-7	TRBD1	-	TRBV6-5	TGTGCCAGCACCCGGGACAGGGAATCCAGCGAGCAGTACTTC	CASTRDRESSEQYF
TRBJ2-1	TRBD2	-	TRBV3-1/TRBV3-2	TGTGCCAGCAGCCAAGGTCTCGGGGGGGCCTACAATGAGCAGTTCTTC	CASSQGLGGAYNEQFF
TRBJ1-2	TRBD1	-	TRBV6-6	TGTGCCAGCAGTTACTTGACAGGGGGCTATGGCTACACCTTC	CASSYLTGGYGYTF
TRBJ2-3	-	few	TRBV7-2	TGTGCCAGCAGCTCCTTCACAGATACGCAGTATTTT	CASSSFTDTQYF
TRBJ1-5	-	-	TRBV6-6	TGTGCCAGCACAGGCCTCGATATCACTCAGCCCCAGCATTTT	CASTGLDITQPQHF
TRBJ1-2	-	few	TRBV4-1	TGCGCCAGCAGCCCCGGGGGGATTGGGTATGGCTACACCTTC	CASSPGGIGYGYTF
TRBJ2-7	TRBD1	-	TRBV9	TGTGCCAGCAGCGTGGGGGGGGACAGGGGGTACGAGCAGTACTTC	CASSVGGDRGYEQYF
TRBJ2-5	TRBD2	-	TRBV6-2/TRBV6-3	TGTGCCAGCAGTTTTTCTAGCGGGGGGTTCCAAGAGACCCAGTACTTC	CASSFSSGGFQETQYF